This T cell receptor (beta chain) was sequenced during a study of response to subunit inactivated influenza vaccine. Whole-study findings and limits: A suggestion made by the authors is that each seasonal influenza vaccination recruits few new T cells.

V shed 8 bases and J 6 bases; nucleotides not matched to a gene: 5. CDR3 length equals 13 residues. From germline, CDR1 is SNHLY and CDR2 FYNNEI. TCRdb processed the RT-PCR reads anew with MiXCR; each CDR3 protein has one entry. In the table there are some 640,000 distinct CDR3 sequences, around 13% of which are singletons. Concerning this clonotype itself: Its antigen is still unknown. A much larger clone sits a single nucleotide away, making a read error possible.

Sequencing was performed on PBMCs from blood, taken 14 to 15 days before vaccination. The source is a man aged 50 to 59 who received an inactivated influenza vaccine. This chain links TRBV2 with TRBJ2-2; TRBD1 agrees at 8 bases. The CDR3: CASRTGRSGELFF. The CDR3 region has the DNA TGTGCCAGCCGGACAGGGCGTTCCGGGGAGCTGTTTTTT.